This TCR beta chain originates from a study of shared clonotypes between healthy human individuals. Study-wide points: Depth of sequencing was expected to influence donor clonotype sharing. A generally larger estimated richness was seen in naive subsets than in memory subsets.

For this clone: What it binds is not known.

This CDR3 is 15 amino acids long. The V and J ends lost 3 bases and 3 bases, in that order; junction bases with no gene match: 6. Germline values: CDR1 MDHEN, CDR2 SYDVKM. Here immunoSEQ multiplex PCR was the method, and the copy in TCRdb shows in-frame clones only, minus some. Among about 2.3 million clones listed, 85% to 95% were seen once. CD4+ cells were split into CD45RA+ naive and CD45RA-negative memory subsets. This sequence was found in a man aged 18 to 35 in good health. Some clones in this sample may be carry-over from other donors' samples. The rearrangement joins TRBV28 to TRBJ2-5; 8 bases match TRBD1. What was sequenced was naive CD4+ T cells from PBMCs. Specified subset: CD45RA+ positively selected. The CDR3 sequence: CASSLWADREETQYF. DNA for the CDR3: TGTGCCAGCAGTTTGTGGGCGGACAGGGAAGAGACCCAGTACTTC.